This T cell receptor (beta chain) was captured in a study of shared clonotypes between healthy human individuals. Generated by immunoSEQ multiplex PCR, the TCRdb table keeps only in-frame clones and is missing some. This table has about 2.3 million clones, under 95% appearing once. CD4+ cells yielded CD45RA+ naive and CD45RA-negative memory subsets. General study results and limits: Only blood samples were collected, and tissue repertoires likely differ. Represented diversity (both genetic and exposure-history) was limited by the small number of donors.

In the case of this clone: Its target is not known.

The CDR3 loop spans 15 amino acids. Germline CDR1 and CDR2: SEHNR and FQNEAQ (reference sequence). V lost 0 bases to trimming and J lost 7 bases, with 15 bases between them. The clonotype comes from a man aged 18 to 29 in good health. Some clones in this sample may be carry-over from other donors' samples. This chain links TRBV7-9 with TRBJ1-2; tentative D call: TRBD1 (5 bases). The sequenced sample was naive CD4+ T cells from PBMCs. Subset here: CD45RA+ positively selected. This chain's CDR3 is CASSLAAQGAGGYTF. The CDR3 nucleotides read TGTGCCAGCAGCTTAGCGGCTCAAGGGGCTGGTGGCTACACCTTC.